Listed below are T cell receptor beta chains from one sample, sequenced in a study of shared clonotypes between healthy human individuals. Only in-frame clones appear in the TCRdb table, and some are missing; sequencing was by immunoSEQ multiplex PCR. The sample has hundreds of thousands of clones, 90% to 95% seen once; the top ten hold over 0.095%. Sequencing input: naive CD8+ T cells sorted from blood. All receptors come from a woman between 25 and 40 years old in good health. CDR3s include the opening cysteine and the closing phenylalanine or tryptophan. The D gene is left open where the match is weak. Where a row states a size, it is once, few, many or the class of an expanded clone; other rows omit it.

clone size: once
D gene: NA
V gene: TRBV30
J gene: TRBJ2-7
CDR3 DNA: TGTGCCTGGACAACCGGGTCTCGGGAGCAGTACTTC
CDR3 protein: CAWTTGSREQYF

clone size: NA
D gene: NA
V gene: TRBV7-8
J gene: TRBJ1-2
CDR3 DNA: TGTGCCAGCAGCTCCGGGAACTATGGCTACACCTTC
CDR3 protein: CASSSGNYGYTF

clone size: NA
D gene: NA
V gene: TRBV27
J gene: TRBJ1-2
CDR3 DNA: TGTGCCAGCAGCCCTGACAGCAAAAATGGCTACACCTTC
CDR3 protein: CASSPDSKNGYTF

clone size: few
D gene: NA
V gene: TRBV6-6
J gene: TRBJ2-7
CDR3 DNA: TGTGCCAGCAGTTACTCGAGCGAGCAGTACTTC
CDR3 protein: CASSYSSEQYF

clone size: once
D gene: NA
V gene: TRBV6-5
J gene: TRBJ2-7
CDR3 DNA: TGTGCCAGCAGTTACCAAGCCGGGGGCTACGAGCAGTACTTC
CDR3 protein: CASSYQAGGYEQYF

clone size: NA
D gene: NA
V gene: TRBV7-8
J gene: TRBJ2-7
CDR3 DNA: TGTGCCAGCAGCAATGGGACACCTCTATACTCCTACGAGCAGTACTTC
CDR3 protein: CASSNGTPLYSYEQYF

clone size: NA
D gene: NA
V gene: TRBV7-9
J gene: TRBJ1-1
CDR3 DNA: TGTGCCAGCAGGGAAATTAATGAAGCTTTCTTT
CDR3 protein: CASREINEAFF

clone size: NA
D gene: NA
V gene: TRBV7-2
J gene: TRBJ2-7
CDR3 DNA: TGTGCCAGCAGCTTAGGGTTAGGGACGGTCTACGAGCAGTACTTC
CDR3 protein: CASSLGLGTVYEQYF

clone size: NA
D gene: NA
V gene: TRBV2
J gene: TRBJ2-1
CDR3 DNA: TGTGCCAGCAGTGAGTACGGGAGCTCCTACAATGAGCAGTTCTTC
CDR3 protein: CASSEYGSSYNEQFF

clone size: NA
D gene: NA
V gene: TRBV20-1
J gene: TRBJ2-7
CDR3 DNA: TGCAGTGCTAGCAGCGCCTACGAGCAGTACTTC
CDR3 protein: CSASSAYEQYF

clone size: NA
D gene: TRBD2
V gene: TRBV6-1
J gene: TRBJ2-7
CDR3 DNA: TGTGCCAGCAGGGTTAGCGGGAGGGTTGACTACGAGCAGTACTTC
CDR3 protein: CASRVSGRVDYEQYF

clone size: NA
D gene: TRBD2
V gene: TRBV7-9
J gene: TRBJ2-1
CDR3 DNA: TGTGCCAGCAGTTCGCCCTCCGGGACTAGCGGGAGCAATGAGCAGTTCTTC
CDR3 protein: CASSSPSGTSGSNEQFF

clone size: NA
D gene: NA
V gene: TRBV28
J gene: TRBJ2-7
CDR3 DNA: TGTGCCTCTCAGGGATCCTACGAGCAGTACTTC
CDR3 protein: CASQGSYEQYF

clone size: NA
D gene: NA
V gene: TRBV11-2
J gene: TRBJ2-7
CDR3 DNA: TGTGCCAGCAGCTTAGATCAGGGGGGTTACTACGAGCAGTACTTC
CDR3 protein: CASSLDQGGYYEQYF

clone size: NA
D gene: TRBD2
V gene: TRBV10-1
J gene: TRBJ2-1
CDR3 DNA: TGCGCCAGCAGTGAGTCTAGGGTAGCGGGGTACAATGAGCAGTTCTTC
CDR3 protein: CASSESRVAGYNEQFF

clone size: NA
D gene: TRBD1
V gene: TRBV10-2
J gene: TRBJ2-7
CDR3 DNA: TGCGCCACCCGGGACAGGGAGAGCCTCGAGCAGTACTTC
CDR3 protein: CATRDRESLEQYF

clone size: NA
D gene: TRBD1
V gene: TRBV15
J gene: TRBJ2-7
CDR3 DNA: TGTGCCACCAGCAGGGAGGGGACAGGGGGCGACGAGCAGTACTTC
CDR3 protein: CATSREGTGGDEQYF

clone size: NA
D gene: NA
V gene: TRBV27
J gene: TRBJ2-7
CDR3 DNA: TGTGCCAGCAGTTTGGCGGACCGCCCGACCTACGAGCAGTACTTC
CDR3 protein: CASSLADRPTYEQYF

clone size: NA
D gene: NA
V gene: TRBV19
J gene: TRBJ1-4
CDR3 DNA: TGTGCCAGTGAGGCTGAAAAACTGTTTTTT
CDR3 protein: CASEAEKLFF

clone size: NA
D gene: TRBD2
V gene: TRBV7-9
J gene: TRBJ2-5
CDR3 DNA: TGTGCCAGCAGCCTCGGACTAGCGGGAGCTCTATACCAAGAGACCCAGTACTTC
CDR3 protein: CASSLGLAGALYQETQYF

clone size: NA
D gene: NA
V gene: TRBV18
J gene: TRBJ2-3
CDR3 DNA: TGTGCCAGCTCACCAGTCCAGGGGGGAGGACTATCCCCAGCAGATACGCAGTATTTT
CDR3 protein: CASSPVQGGGLSPADTQYF

clone size: NA
D gene: TRBD2
V gene: TRBV13
J gene: TRBJ2-7
CDR3 DNA: TGTGCCAGCAGCTCGACAGTAGCGGGAGTGTTTTACGAGCAGTACTTC
CDR3 protein: CASSSTVAGVFYEQYF

clone size: NA
D gene: NA
V gene: TRBV11-2
J gene: TRBJ1-2
CDR3 DNA: TGTGCCAGCAGCATCACCGGGGGGGCGACTGGCTACACCTTC
CDR3 protein: CASSITGGATGYTF

clone size: NA
D gene: NA
V gene: TRBV27
J gene: TRBJ2-7
CDR3 DNA: TGTGCCAGCAGTAGCAGGGGAACCGACGTGTCCGAGCAGTACTTC
CDR3 protein: CASSSRGTDVSEQYF